The clone carrying this T cell receptor beta chain was detected a few times. The antigen is unknown. The CDR3 covers 13 residues. The data belong to a study of identical twins. Findings and limits, study-wide: In cord blood, abundant beta clonotypes had fewer insertions; memory showed no trend. A partial confounding effect on zero-insertion analyses could come from invariant MAIT and iNKT cells.

Template switching added a universal primer site; cDNA carried unique molecular identifiers. TCRdb re-derived calls from the 5' RACE reads in MiXCR, one entry per CDR3 protein. The data contain under 350,000 distinct CDR3 sequences, more than 8% of them singletons. These same records also appear under a second study, on yellow fever vaccine responses in identical twins. That work states: Vaccine-induced T cell responses in twins were reportedly observed to appear partly convergent, partly personalized.

The chain is built from TRBV21-1 and TRBJ2-7; the table names TRBD2, a call not compared with the DNA. TRBV21-1 counts as a pseudogene. The source is a woman younger than 35 in good health. The sequenced sample was CD8+ T cells sorted from blood. The CDR3 bases are TGTGCCAGCCTGACTAGCCGAGTCTCCGAGCAGTACTTC. Protein sequence: CASLTSRVSEQYF.